One sample yielded the 29 T cell receptor beta chains listed below, sequenced in a study of blood T cell repertoires in COVID-19. Profiling relied on immunoSEQ multiplex PCR, and the TCRdb table lists in-frame clones only, not all of them. The profile shows about 180,000 clones, 86% of them singletons. The sequencing input was peripheral blood. These receptors were obtained from a man aged 50-60 years with active or convalescent COVID-19.

This clone was recorded once. The chain is built from TRBV5-1 and TRBJ2-1, with D perhaps matching TRBD2 (6 bases). The CDR3 extends over 17 amino acids. V was shortened by 4 bases and J by 0 bases, with 17 bases between the two germline ends. The germline gives CDR1 SGHRS, CDR2 YFSETQ. The DNA for the CDR3 is TGCGCCAGCAGCCTCCCTGACGGGAGCTCCTCCTACAATGAGCAGTTCTTC. It yields the protein CASSLPDGSSSYNEQFF.

The chain joins TRBV18 to TRBJ2-3; 7 bases align to TRBD1. The CDR3 sequence is 15 residues long. The V and J ends lost 4 bases and 1 base, in that order; junction bases with no gene match: 5. Germline loops: CDR1 KGHSH, CDR2 LQKENI. The CDR3 DNA sequence: TGTGCCAGCTCACTCCGACAGGGTGGCACAGATACGCAGTATTTT. It yields the protein CASSLRQGGTDTQYF. The entire variable domain, with the rest obtained from reference TRBV18 and TRBJ2-3, is as follows: NAGVMQNPRHLVRRRGQEARLRCSPMKGHSHVYWYRQLPEEGLKFMVYLQKENIIDESGMPKERFSAEFPKEGPSILRIQQVVRGDSAAYFCASSLRQGGTDTQYFGPGTRLTVL.

The chain links TRBV5-4 to TRBJ2-3, with D perhaps matching TRBD2 (6 bases). The CDR3 totals 16 residues. V gave up 0 bases and J gave up 0 bases, with 11 bases separating them. The germline gives CDR1 SGHNT, CDR2 YYREEE (reference sequence). CDR3 sequence reads: CASSLDGSGSTDTQYF. The CDR3, as DNA: TGTGCCAGCAGCTTGGATGGTAGCGGTAGCACAGATACGCAGTATTTT.

The V and J genes are TRBV19 and TRBJ2-5, with 7 bases fitting TRBD1. CDR1 LNHDA and CDR2 SQIVND come from the germline V gene (reference sequence). V lost 1 base and J lost 5; bases outside the gene matches: 7. This CDR3 comprises 15 residues. The CDR3 reads CASSIVTGVWETQYF. CDR3 nucleotide sequence: TGTGCCAGTAGTATAGTAACAGGGGTCTGGGAGACCCAGTACTTC.

The gene calls are TRBV4-2 and TRBJ2-7, with 13 bases that match TRBD2. The germline V gene has CDR1 LGHNA and CDR2 YNFKEQ. CDR3 length: 18 residues. The V segment lost 2 bases and the J segment 0 bases; nucleotides outside the gene matches: 7. The CDR3 spells CASSQLGLAGENSYEQYF. In DNA form, the CDR3 reads TGTGCCAGCAGCCAACTCGGACTAGCGGGGGAGAACTCCTACGAGCAGTACTTC.

The chain carries TRBV14 and TRBJ1-1, with a tentative D call TRBD1 (5 bases). The V and J ends lost 0 bases and 4 bases respectively, with 15 bases between them. From germline, CDR1 is SGHDN and CDR2 FVKESK. The CDR3 covers 16 residues. The CDR3 reads CASSQEVSGAGTEAFF. The CDR3 DNA sequence: TGTGCCAGCAGCCAAGAGGTTAGCGGGGCCGGCACTGAAGCTTTCTTT.

V usage is TRBV11-1 and J usage is TRBJ2-7; D gene uncertain. The CDR3 contains 12 residues. Trimming took 1 base from V and 3 from J, leaving 4 bases between them. Germline CDR1 is SGHAT and CDR2 is FQDESV (reference sequence). The CDR3 reads CASSLELYEQYF. The CDR3 bases are TGTGCCAGCAGCTTAGAACTCTACGAGCAGTACTTC.

This chain uses TRBV29-1 with TRBJ2-7; 16 nucleotides match TRBD2. The CDR3 spans 17 residues. Germline V gives CDR1 SQVTM, CDR2 ANQGSEA. Trimming cost V 6 bases and J 1 base; bases outside gene matches: 9. DNA for the CDR3: TGCAGCGTGGCCGGGACTAGCGGGAGGGCCGGATCCTACGAGCAGTACTTC. Translated, it gives CSVAGTSGRAGSYEQYF.

J is TRBJ1-2 and V is TRBV12-3 or TRBV12-4, with D possibly matching TRBD1 (6 bases). The length of the CDR3 is 13 residues. V dropped 7 bases and J dropped 8 bases, with 17 bases sitting between them. CDR3 nucleotides: TGTGCCAGCACCCAAGGGACCAGGGGAGGCTACACCTTC. Translated: CASTQGTRGGYTF.

The CDR3 region has the DNA TGTGCCAGCAGTCGAAGGACAGGGGCAGATACGCAGTATTTT. It specifies CASSRRTGADTQYF. This chain links TRBV6-2 or TRBV6-3 with TRBJ2-3; 9 nucleotides line up with TRBD1. With V trimmed by 5 bases and J by 4 bases, 4 bases remained unmatched. The CDR3 totals 14 residues. In germline, CDR1 is MNHEY, CDR2 SVGEGT.

The chain uses TRBV5-1 and TRBJ2-1; D possibly corresponds to TRBD1 (6 bases). The V gene's germline CDR1 is SGHRS and CDR2 YFSETQ. This CDR3 contains 13 residues. Trimming left V 2 bases short and J 8 bases short, with 11 bases between. CDR3 coding DNA: TGCGCCAGCAGCTTCCGACAGGTTGATGAGCAGTTCTTC. Its translation: CASSFRQVDEQFF.

V and J are TRBV5-6 and TRBJ1-3; no firm D call. The V gene's germline CDR1 is SGHDT and CDR2 YYEEEE. The CDR3 runs to 14 residues. The V gene lost 1 base and the J gene lost 0 bases, with 5 bases spanning the gap. The CDR3 reads CASSLTASGNTIYF. Written as DNA, the CDR3 is TGTGCCAGCAGCTTGACTGCCTCTGGAAACACCATATATTTT.

The chain employs TRBV3-1 (or the pseudogene TRBV3-2) and TRBJ2-3; TRBD1 is a possible D gene (5 bases). The length of the CDR3 is 13 residues. Deletions cut 1 base from V and 11 bases from J, with 13 bases between. Germline V gene lookup returns CDR1 LGHDT and CDR2 YNNKEL (reference sequence). CDR3 sequence (DNA): TGTGCCAGCAGCCAAGGTCCACAGGCGAAGCAGTATTTT. Translated: CASSQGPQAKQYF.

The chain is built from TRBV6-6 and TRBJ2-5; TRBD1 is a possible D gene (5 bases). This CDR3 is built from 13 residues. CDR1 is MNHNY and CDR2 is SVGAGI in the germline V gene (reference sequence). Trimming removed 8 bases from V and 4 bases from J, with 14 bases in between. The CDR3 reads CASGPGSRETQYF. CDR3 nucleotide sequence: TGTGCCAGCGGTCCAGGGTCGCGAGAGACCCAGTACTTC.

The chain uses TRBV7-2 and TRBJ2-7; TRBD2 matches 9 bases. CDR1 and CDR2 (germline): SGHTA, FQGNSA. The V and J ends lost 6 bases and 4 bases, in that order; junction bases with no gene match: 7. The CDR3 covers 14 residues. The CDR3 loop is CASRPLAGNYEQYF. The CDR3, as DNA: TGTGCCAGCAGACCACTAGCGGGTAATTACGAGCAGTACTTC.

CDR3 DNA: TGCGCCGACAGAGGCTCTGGAAACACCATATATTTT. It yields the protein CADRGSGNTIYF. This rearrangement joins TRBV10-1 to TRBJ1-3; D perhaps matches TRBD1 (5 bases). The CDR3 runs to 12 residues. From germline, CDR1 is WNHNN and CDR2 SYGVQD (reference sequence). V lost 11 bases and J 0 bases, leaving 8 bases between the germline ends.

This clone appeared a few times. This chain connects TRBV5-4 to TRBJ2-1; 9 positions match TRBD2. Looked up from germline, CDR1 is SGHNT and CDR2 is YYREEE (reference sequence). With V trimmed by 1 base and J by 4 bases, 9 bases remained unmatched. The CDR3 contains 17 residues. CDR3 in DNA: TGTGCCAGCAGCTTGCTGGAAGGGCGGGGGGGATACAATGAGCAGTTCTTC. It yields the protein CASSLLEGRGGYNEQFF.

The chain uses TRBV7-2 and TRBJ1-6, with a tentative D call TRBD1 (5 bases). The V and J ends lost 0 bases and 6 bases respectively, with 6 bases between them. CDR3 size: 14 residues. The V gene's germline CDR1 is SGHTA and CDR2 FQGNSA. The CDR3, as DNA: TGTGCCAGCAGCTTAGCCGGGGGTAATTCACCCCTCCACTTT. It translates to CASSLAGGNSPLHF. The full variable domain, rest sourced from reference TRBV7-2 and TRBJ1-6, is GAGVSQSPSNKVTEKGKDVELRCDPISGHTALYWYRQSLGQGLEFLIYFQGNSAPDKSGLPSDRFSAERTGGSVSTLTIQRTQQEDSAVYLCASSLAGGNSPLHFGNGTRLTVT.

The V gene is TRBV14, the J gene TRBJ2-2; tentatively, D is TRBD1 (5 bases). The CDR3 is made up of 14 amino acids. Per the germline V gene, CDR1 is SGHDN and CDR2 is FVKESK. Trimming stripped 4 bases from V and 6 bases from J, with 12 bases between. CDR3 protein: CASSLQGGAGELFF. The CDR3 bases are TGTGCCAGCAGCCTCCAGGGTGGGGCCGGGGAGCTGTTTTTT. Using reference TRBV14 and TRBJ2-2 for the parts outside the CDR3, the full variable domain is EAGVTQFPSHSVIEKGQTVTLRCDPISGHDNLYWYRRVMGKEIKFLLHFVKESKQDESGMPNNRFLAERTGGTYSTLKVQPAELEDSGVYFCASSLQGGAGELFFGEGSRLTVL.

The chain couples TRBV19 to TRBJ2-1; D might be TRBD1 (6 bases). The germline CDR1 and CDR2 sequences are LNHDA and SQIVND (reference sequence). The CDR3 runs to 14 residues. V was pared by 4 bases and J by 2 bases, with 9 bases between. CDR3 sequence: CASSTQGPYNEQFF. The CDR3 nucleotides are TGTGCCAGTAGTACACAGGGTCCCTACAATGAGCAGTTCTTC.

This chain links TRBV7-2 with TRBJ2-7, with D possibly matching TRBD1 (5 bases). The CDR3 has 13 amino acids. CDR1 is SGHTA and CDR2 is FQGNSA in the germline V gene. V lost 4 bases and J 2 bases, leaving 9 bases between the germline ends. The CDR3 spells CASSSRVAYEQYF. In DNA form, the CDR3 reads TGTGCCAGCAGCTCCAGGGTCGCCTACGAGCAGTACTTC.

The rearrangement links TRBV7-2 to TRBJ2-7; the match to TRBD1 covers 9 bases. Germline-derived CDR1 and CDR2 are SGHTA and FQGNSA. V shed 3 bases and J 3 bases; nucleotides not matched to a gene: 3. CDR3 length equals 14 residues. The CDR3 DNA follows: TGTGCCAGCAGCTTGGGGACAGGGATCTACGAGCAGTACTTC. Amino acid sequence: CASSLGTGIYEQYF.

V usage is TRBV9 and J usage is TRBJ2-7; D is possibly TRBD1 (6 bases). Germline V gene lookup returns CDR1 SGDLS and CDR2 YYNGEE. V was pared by 5 bases and J by 0 bases, with 18 bases between. This CDR3 is 16 amino acids long. The CDR3, as DNA: TGTGCCAGCAGTGCCGGGACAACTGAGATCTCCTACGAGCAGTACTTC. This translates into CASSAGTTEISYEQYF. The full variable domain, with the rest looked up from reference TRBV9 and TRBJ2-7, is DSGVTQTPKHLITATGQRVTLRCSPRSGDLSVYWYQQSLDQGLQFLIQYYNGEERAKGNILERFSAQQFPDLHSELNLSSLELGDSALYFCASSAGTTEISYEQYFGPGTRLTVT.

V is TRBV28 and J is TRBJ2-7, with TRBD1 matching over 11 bases. The V and J ends lost 4 bases and 5 bases, in that order; junction bases with no gene match: 7. This CDR3 spans 15 amino acids. Germline V lookup: CDR1 MDHEN, CDR2 SYDVKM. This chain's CDR3 is CASSSPWDRGDEQYF. CDR3 nucleotides: TGTGCCAGCAGTTCCCCTTGGGACAGGGGGGACGAGCAGTACTTC. The whole variable domain, remainder taken from reference TRBV28 and TRBJ2-7, is DVKVTQSSRYLVKRTGEKVFLECVQDMDHENMFWYRQDPGLGLRLIYFSYDVKMKEKGDIPEGYSVSREKKERFSLILESASTNQTSMYLCASSSPWDRGDEQYFGPGTRLTVT.

The chain couples TRBV4-1 to TRBJ1-5; weak D call: TRBD1 (5 bases). The CDR3 sequence is 15 residues long. V was pared by 0 bases and J by 3 bases, with 9 bases between. Germline values: CDR1 MGHRA, CDR2 YSYEKL. The CDR3, as DNA: TGCGCCAGCAGCCAAGATGGACAACCCAATCAGCCCCAGCATTTT. Its protein is CASSQDGQPNQPQHF.

The rearrangement links TRBV7-2 to TRBJ2-7; 8 nucleotides agree with TRBD1. The CDR3 totals 14 residues. CDR1 is SGHTA and CDR2 is FQGNSA in the germline V gene. V lost 6 bases, J lost 3 bases, and 7 bases stayed unmatched. Here the CDR3 DNA reads TGTGCCAGCAGTTCTAGGACAGGGTACTACGAGCAGTACTTC. Amino acid sequence: CASSSRTGYYEQYF.

V gene TRBV18 combines with J gene TRBJ2-4; D is possibly TRBD2 (6 bases). The ends were cut back, 8 bases at V and 8 bases at J, with 22 bases in the middle. CDR1 and CDR2 from the germline V gene are KGHSH and LQKENI. The length of the CDR3 is 15 residues. The CDR3 region is CASTTLDDPGDIQYF. In DNA form, the CDR3 reads TGTGCCAGCACCACCCTTGACGACCCGGGGGACATTCAGTACTTC.

The gene calls are TRBV30 and TRBJ1-2; D unresolved. This CDR3 spans 12 amino acids. Between the trimmed V and J ends, which lost 7 bases and 0 bases, there was a span of 9 bases. CDR1 is GTSNPN, CDR2 SVGIG, per germline (reference sequence). The chain's CDR3 is CASDGANYGYTF. The DNA of the CDR3 is TGTGCCTCCGACGGAGCTAACTATGGCTACACCTTC.

This clone was seen a single time. The V call is TRBV2, the J call TRBJ2-1, with TRBD1 matching over 8 bases. This CDR3 region has 15 residues. The germline V gene has CDR1 SNHLY and CDR2 FYNNEI. V shed 6 bases, J shed 1 base, and the junction held 5 bases outside the gene matches. The CDR3 DNA reads as TGTGCCAGCAGGAAGACAGGGGAATCCTACAATGAGCAGTTCTTC. Its protein is CASRKTGESYNEQFF.